One sample yielded the 30 T cell receptor beta chains listed below, sequenced in a study of CD8+CD57+ T cells in acquired aplastic anemia. For CDR3 and TCR beta VDJ profiling, genomic DNA was the template used. TCRdb ran MiXCR on the reads and lists one entry per CDR3 protein. The top ten clones hold 1.1% of a sample with 200,000 to 250,000 distinct CDR3 sequences, approximately 35% of them seen once. Material for sequencing was sorted CD4+, CD8+, or CD8+CD57+ T cells (not recorded which) from PBMCs. Receptors were obtained from a human donor in good health, serving as a control.

This clonotype was picked up a small number of times. This may be a read error: a much more frequent sequence differs by one nucleotide. V usage is TRBV5-1 and J usage is TRBJ2-7; 7 bases line up with TRBD2. The CDR3 is 14 amino acids. CDR1 is SGHRS and CDR2 is YFSETQ in the germline V gene. Losses at the gene ends were 4 bases for V and 6 bases for J; bases not matched to a gene: 10. The CDR3 here is CASSVADGEGEQYF. CDR3 nucleotide sequence: TGCGCCAGCAGCGTTGCCGACGGGGAGGGCGAGCAGTACTTC.

The rearrangement uses TRBV30 and TRBJ2-1; TRBD1 agrees at 7 bases. The germline CDR1 and CDR2 sequences are GTSNPN and SVGIG (reference sequence). J lost 6 bases, V lost 2 bases, and 4 bases had no gene match. The CDR3 has 13 amino acids. The CDR3 DNA is TGTGCCTGGAGTAGGGGGCTGCTCAATGAGCAGTTCTTC. Its protein product is CAWSRGLLNEQFF.

In this sample, this clonotype turned up many times. The chain carries TRBV24-1 and TRBJ2-3; D is undetermined. CDR3 size: 15 residues. Germline V gene lookup returns CDR1 KGHDR and CDR2 SFDVKD. V shed 1 base and J shed 7 bases, with 14 bases lying between them. This chain's CDR3 is CATSDFPEDMYTQYF. The CDR3 region has the DNA TGTGCCACCAGTGATTTTCCGGAAGACATGTATACGCAGTATTTT.

The chain couples TRBV30 to TRBJ1-2; maybe TRBD1 (6 bases). Trimming removed 5 bases at V and 7 bases at J, with 17 bases between. The CDR3 extends over 13 amino acids. Germline CDR1 and CDR2: GTSNPN and SVGIG (reference sequence). For the CDR3, the DNA is TGTGCCTGGCACCGCGGGGGGGCCGGTGGCTACACCTTC. Its translation is CAWHRGGAGGYTF.

This chain uses TRBV10-1 with TRBJ2-5; D gene unclear. This CDR3 is 14 amino acids long. V was shortened by 3 bases and J by 0 bases, with 8 bases between the two germline ends. CDR1 is WNHNN, CDR2 SYGVQD, per germline (reference sequence). The CDR3 sequence is CASSDITYQETQYF. CDR3 DNA sequence: TGCGCCAGCAGTGATATCACGTACCAAGAGACCCAGTACTTC.

For this clonotype: At one end the junction does not follow the germline gene, possibly because of a read error. The rearrangement joins TRBV6-1 to TRBJ1-4, with a tentative D call TRBD1 (6 bases). The germline V gene encodes CDR1 MNHNS and CDR2 SASEGT. The CDR3 extends over 11 amino acids. The CDR3 coding sequence is TGTGCCAGCAGTGATGGAGGACAGATACTTTTT. This translates into CASSDGGQILF.

The genes are TRBV2 and TRBJ1-4; 7 bases are a match to TRBD1. This CDR3 contains 15 residues. Trimming removed 3 bases from V and 7 bases from J; junction bases left unmatched: 8. The germline CDR1 and CDR2 sequences are SNHLY and FYNNEI. CDR3 nucleotides: TGTGCCAGCAGTGAGCAAGGGGGCTACGGTGAAAAACTGTTTTTT. Translated: CASSEQGGYGEKLFF.

This clonotype showed up just a few times. The V gene is TRBV20-1, the J gene TRBJ2-1, with TRBD2 identical over 7 bases. The J segment lost 0 bases and the V segment lost 2 bases, leaving 7 bases of the junction unmatched. The germline CDR1 and CDR2 sequences are DFQATT and SNEGSKA (reference sequence). CDR3 size: 16 residues. The CDR3 DNA follows: TGCAGTGCTAGACCCGCGATAGCGGGCTCCTACAATGAGCAGTTCTTC. This translates into CSARPAIAGSYNEQFF.

On this clonotype itself: A much larger clone lies a single base off, so this may be a read error. The gene calls are TRBV2 and TRBJ2-1, with TRBD2 matching 7 bases. CDR1 and CDR2 from the germline V gene are SNHLY and FYNNEI. This CDR3 is built from 16 residues. The CDR3 protein is CTSSSRAGVLYNEQFF. The CDR3 region has the DNA TGTACCAGCAGCTCGAGGGCGGGAGTGCTCTACAATGAGCAGTTCTTC.

CDR3 residues: CASSPDSPGEEKLFF. CDR3 in DNA: TGTGCCAGCAGTCCGGACAGCCCGGGAGAAGAAAAACTGTTTTTT. The V gene is TRBV5-4, the J gene TRBJ1-4, with D tentatively TRBD1 (6 bases). Germline loops: CDR1 SGHNT, CDR2 YYREEE (reference sequence). This CDR3 is built from 15 residues. The V and J ends lost 5 bases and 8 bases respectively, with 19 bases between them.

This clonotype was observed many times. The rearrangement uses TRBV19 and TRBJ2-3, with D unclear. The V and J ends lost 3 bases and 4 bases respectively, with 14 bases between them. Germline values: CDR1 LNHDA, CDR2 SQIVND (reference sequence). The CDR3 is 15 amino acids. The DNA of the CDR3 is TGTGCCAGTAGTATGGATACCTCTAGGGCAGATACGCAGTATTTT. Amino acids: CASSMDTSRADTQYF.

The chain joins TRBV18 to TRBJ1-2; 7 bases fit TRBD1. Germline V gene sequence: CDR1 KGHSH, CDR2 LQKENI. The CDR3 spans 15 residues. The junction had 8 bases not matched to a gene; V was cut back by 3 bases and J by 4 bases. CDR3: CASSPPTQGTYGYTF. CDR3 sequence (DNA): TGTGCCAGCTCACCGCCAACACAGGGGACCTATGGCTACACCTTC.

This chain links TRBV7-8 with TRBJ1-2; TRBD1 matches at 7 bases. This CDR3 has 16 amino acids. The germline CDR1 and CDR2 sequences are SGHVS and FQNEAQ. The trim removed 6 bases at V and 5 bases at J, leaving 15 bases unmatched. This CDR3 reads CASSFSVQGIRYGYTF. As DNA, the CDR3 is TGTGCCAGCAGTTTCTCAGTACAGGGGATTAGGTATGGCTACACCTTC.

This clonotype was seen at least ten times. V gene TRBV7-2 combines with J gene TRBJ1-5; D possibly corresponds to TRBD1 (6 bases). The germline gives CDR1 SGHTA, CDR2 FQGNSA. This CDR3 has 15 residues. V was cut by 5 bases and J by 0 bases, with 11 bases left in between. This CDR3 is CASSAGHLSNQPQHF. CDR3 in DNA: TGTGCCAGCAGCGCGGGACATCTTAGCAATCAGCCCCAGCATTTT. Variable domain in full (rest from reference TRBV7-2 and TRBJ1-5): GAGVSQSPSNKVTEKGKDVELRCDPISGHTALYWYRQSLGQGLEFLIYFQGNSAPDKSGLPSDRFSAERTGGSVSTLTIQRTQQEDSAVYLCASSAGHLSNQPQHFGDGTRLSIL.

This clonotype was seen many times. This chain links TRBV4-2 with TRBJ1-6; 9 bases align to TRBD1. With V trimmed by 4 bases and J by 5 bases, 6 bases remained unmatched. The CDR3 has 16 residues. The germline gives CDR1 LGHNA, CDR2 YNFKEQ. The CDR3 loop reads CASSPGQGIDNSPLHF. The CDR3 nucleotides are TGTGCCAGCAGCCCAGGACAGGGGATAGATAATTCACCCCTCCACTTT.

This clonotype was seen at least ten times. The chain uses TRBV29-1 and TRBJ2-3; D possibly corresponds to TRBD1 (5 bases). CDR3 size: 16 residues. Trimming removed 1 base at V and 0 bases at J, with 14 bases between. The germline gives CDR1 SQVTM, CDR2 ANQGSEA. CDR3 protein: CSVEGIGARSTDTQYF. CDR3 bases: TGCAGCGTTGAAGGAATAGGGGCGCGAAGCACAGATACGCAGTATTTT.

On this clonotype: Being one base from a much bigger clone, this may be a read error. V usage is TRBV29-1 and J usage is TRBJ2-5; the match to TRBD2 covers 7 bases. Germline V CDR1 and CDR2: SQVTM, ANQGSEA. J was trimmed by 4 bases and V by 4 bases; bases with no gene match: 6. The CDR3 loop spans 13 amino acids. The CDR3 DNA sequence: TGCAGCGTTGGGGGGGGGGGACGAGAGACCCAGTACTTC. Its translation is CSVGGGGRETQYF.

As to this clonotype: One base away lies a much larger clone, so this may be a sequencing read error. The J gene is TRBJ1-2, the V gene TRBV11-2, with a tentative D call TRBD1 (5 bases). This CDR3 is 14 amino acids long. Germline CDR1 SGHAT, CDR2 FQNNGV. CDR3 residues: CAGSLVGDGYGYTF. CDR3 DNA: TGTGCCGGCAGCTTAGTTGGGGACGGCTATGGCTACACCTTC.

This clonotype was seen ten or more times. The chain is built from TRBV29-1 and TRBJ1-2; 7 positions match TRBD1. Germline V gives CDR1 SQVTM, CDR2 ANQGSEA. This CDR3 region has 15 residues. Trimming at V came to 7 bases and at J to 7 bases, leaving 18 bases not matched to a gene. The CDR3: CSAEDPTGPSGGYTF. For the CDR3, the DNA is TGCAGCGCCGAAGATCCGACAGGGCCAAGTGGTGGCTACACCTTC.

This clonotype was counted between two and nine times. The chain employs TRBV5-8 and TRBJ2-3; 11 nucleotides line up with TRBD2. V lost 1 base and J lost 7; bases outside the gene matches: 2. Per germline, CDR1 SGHTS and CDR2 YDEGEE. The CDR3 is 14 residues long. The CDR3 DNA follows: TGTGCCAGCAGCTTGCTAGCGGGAGGAAATACGCAGTATTTT. Translation gives CASSLLAGGNTQYF.

The chain has TRBV24-1 and TRBJ1-2; 7 nucleotides agree with TRBD1. The germline gives CDR1 KGHDR, CDR2 SFDVKD. V was clipped by 4 bases and J by 2 bases; unmatched bases: 9. The CDR3 contains 16 residues. CDR3 in amino acids: CATSESRDRNNYGYTF. CDR3 DNA sequence: TGTGCCACCAGTGAATCTCGGGACAGAAACAACTATGGCTACACCTTC.

This clonotype was observed at least ten times. The chain uses TRBV5-1 and TRBJ1-2, with a weak D call TRBD1 (5 bases). This CDR3 is built from 15 residues. Trimming took 7 bases from V and 0 from J, leaving 16 bases between them. The germline CDR1 and CDR2 sequences are SGHRS and YFSETQ. The CDR3 reads CASGRGTLANYGYTF. In DNA form, the CDR3 reads TGCGCCAGCGGGCGAGGGACTCTTGCTAACTATGGCTACACCTTC.

This clonotype was counted ten times or more. The chain uses TRBV12-3 or TRBV12-4 and TRBJ1-5; TRBD1 aligns across 9 bases. The V gene end was trimmed by 7 bases and the J gene end by 6 bases; junction bases not matched to a gene: 10. The CDR3 runs to 15 residues. In DNA form, the CDR3 reads TGTGCCAGCACTAAGGACAGGGGAGTTAGTCAGCCCCAGCATTTT. This codes for CASTKDRGVSQPQHF.

The chain links TRBV15 to TRBJ2-7, with 7 positions matching TRBD1. The V and J ends lost 5 bases and 2 bases, in that order; junction bases with no gene match: 6. CDR1 and CDR2 (germline): LNHNV, YYDKDF (reference sequence). There are 14 residues in the CDR3. CDR3 sequence reads: CATSERDRAYEQYF. In DNA, the CDR3 is TGTGCCACCAGCGAACGGGACAGAGCCTACGAGCAGTACTTC.

On this clonotype: A much more abundant neighbour one base away suggests this may be a read error. V usage is TRBV2 and J usage is TRBJ2-1; D is ambiguous. The CDR3 contains 13 residues. Germline V gives CDR1 SNHLY, CDR2 FYNNEI. V lost 6 bases to trimming and J lost 9 bases, with 15 bases between them. The CDR3 DNA sequence: TGTGCCAGCAGCTCCCCCGGTGGTACTGAGCAGTTCTTC. This gives the protein CASSSPGGTEQFF.

This clonotype occurred once. This sequence may be a read error, since a much larger clone differs from it by one base. The V call is TRBV7-8, the J call TRBJ1-3; no definite D call. The CDR3 loop spans 14 amino acids. Germline V gene lookup returns CDR1 SGHVS and CDR2 FQNEAQ. V lost 3 bases, J lost 8 bases, and 14 bases lay in between. The CDR3: CASSFYGSGDTIYF. CDR3 DNA: TGTGCCAGCAGCTTTTATGGGAGCGGAGACACCATATATTTT.

The sample holds many counts of this clonotype. It may be a read error: a sequence one base away is much more abundant. No conserved phenylalanine or tryptophan ends this CDR3, so it is likely a read error. This rearrangement joins TRBV10-3 to TRBJ1-6; D is ambiguous. Trimming pared 2 bases from V and 7 bases from J, leaving 9 bases between. Germline V gene data show CDR1 as ENHRY and CDR2 as SYGVKD. CDR3 length: 14 amino acids. In DNA, the CDR3 is TGTGCCATCAGTGAGCCGATGAAGAATTCACCCCTCCACCTT. The encoded protein is CAISEPMKNSPLHL.

This clonotype was observed a few times. The chain uses TRBV15 and TRBJ1-2; D unresolved. Deletions cut 1 base from V and 8 bases from J, with 14 bases between. Germline V gene lookup returns CDR1 LNHNV and CDR2 YYDKDF (reference sequence). The CDR3 loop spans 14 amino acids. The CDR3 loop is CATSRGELREGYTF. CDR3 nucleotides: TGTGCCACCAGCAGAGGTGAACTGAGGGAAGGCTACACCTTC.

This chain uses TRBV11-2 with TRBJ1-6; 9 bases agree with TRBD1. Germline CDR1 is SGHAT and CDR2 is FQNNGV. The length of the CDR3 is 17 residues. V dropped 5 bases and J dropped 0; count of bases not matched to a gene: 5. The CDR3: CASSPGQGSSYNSPLHF. CDR3 nucleotides: TGTGCCAGCAGCCCCGGACAGGGGAGCTCCTATAATTCACCCCTCCACTTT. The complete variable domain, with remaining parts taken from reference TRBV11-2 and TRBJ1-6, reads EAGVAQSPRYKIIEKRQSVAFWCNPISGHATLYWYQQILGQGPKLLIQFQNNGVVDDSQLPKDRFSAERLKGVDSTLKIQPAKLEDSAVYLCASSPGQGSSYNSPLHFGNGTRLTVT.

The chain carries TRBV5-1 and TRBJ2-1, with a weak D call TRBD1 (5 bases). Germline V gene lookup returns CDR1 SGHRS and CDR2 YFSETQ. This CDR3 has 13 residues. Trimming took off 0 bases at V and 7 bases at J, with 8 bases between the two ends. The CDR3 sequence: CASSLEGLNEQFF. The DNA for the CDR3 is TGCGCCAGCAGCTTGGAGGGGTTAAATGAGCAGTTCTTC.